This T cell receptor beta chain was sequenced during a study of regulatory T cells in long-lasting Graves disease. Overall study context: In persistent Graves' disease, antithyroid drugs had been taken for over 5 years and TSH receptor antibodies stayed positive. General observations from the study: Persistent disease showed a preference for TRBV28, TRBJ1-2 and TRBJ2-5.

Stated time point: persistent/refractory GD, antithyroid drugs over 5 years with positive TRAb. Preparation of the TCR library used RNA extracted from PBMCs. Peripheral blood, around 10 milliliters of it, was drawn into EDTA tubes. Sequencing libraries for TCR beta were prepared with iRepertoire HTBI primers and Arm-PCR of CDR3 regions. From the multiplex PCR reads, TCRdb called clonotypes with MiXCR, one entry per CDR3 protein. The sample lists over 450,000 distinct CDR3 sequences; under 25% were seen once. This CDR3 has 16 residues. The trim removed 3 bases at V and 3 bases at J, leaving 6 bases unmatched. CDR1 LNHDA and CDR2 SQIVND come from the germline V gene (reference sequence). This clonotype has only a few counts. What it recognizes is unknown.

This clonotype was sampled from a female donor with Graves disease. The material was peripheral blood mononuclear cells (PBMCs), obtained when the disease was refractory, from a patient treated with antithyroid drugs. The chain is built from TRBV19 and TRBJ2-5, with TRBD2 matching over 11 bases. The CDR3 reads CASSMTSGTGEETQYF. The CDR3 DNA sequence: TGTGCCAGTAGTATGACTAGCGGGACTGGGGAAGAGACCCAGTACTTC.